Given below is one T cell receptor (beta chain) in context. Its antigen target is currently unknown. Just one base apart from a much larger clone, this may be a read error. The CDR3 goes from the cysteine to the phenylalanine over 13 residues. Only CDR3 DNA remains: 39 bases, in frame from the first base. The CDR1 and CDR2 encoded by the germline V gene are SGHRS and YFSETQ. The library was made by 5' RACE. The data were produced on an Illumina HiSeq 2500. A second PCR of roughly 7 to 11 cycles was performed with a sample-barcoded 5' primer and a J-beta primer mix. A template-switch 5' adaptor carrying 12 random nucleotides introduced a unique molecular identifier onto each TCR beta cDNA molecule. At least 2.5 million CDR3-containing paired-end reads were obtained from each sample. First-strand cDNA synthesis was performed from all RNA using the Mint cDNA synthesis kit, with priming by a TRBC-specific oligonucleotide. Following uracil-DNA glycosylase treatment, all cDNA underwent a first 18-cycle PCR with the universal primers M1SS and BC2_uni_R. The authors' analysis ran thus. For normalization, 1 million high-quality reads, each with a distinct molecular identifier, were randomly selected from each sample. Reads with shared molecular identifiers were discarded instead of being binned into consensus sequences. MiTCR, run with a Q25 quality threshold and the strictest error-elimination algorithm, handled CDR3 identification, clonotype clustering and error correction. Lower-bound total TCR beta diversity was estimated with a nonparametric unseen species model using Euler transformation. The public reads were run again by TCRdb, first through fastp at Q25 and then through MiXCR, and only productive beta chains were kept. All rows with the same CDR3 protein become a single entry with the most common DNA and genes. The V and J calls shown here were made by TCRdb, not taken from the authors' results. The sample table lists approximately 800,000 distinct CDR3 sequences, 35% to 60% of them with a count of one. Roughly 18% of the sample comes from the top ten.

The 39 donors, aged 6 to 90 years, were systemically healthy Caucasian individuals from Russia. Around 9.8 milliliters of peripheral blood were collected from each donor into EDTA-treated Vacutainer tubes. PBMCs were isolated by Ficoll-Paque density-gradient centrifugation, with at least 6 million obtained per sample. Total RNA was extracted from PBMCs with Trizol reagent, with at least 6 micrograms obtained per sample. For every donor, an aliquot of PBMCs went through flow cytometry to measure the percentages of naive CD45RAhigh/CD27high T cells. The sample is drawn from a study of blood T cells in healthy people across ages (dated by TCRdb to about 2015). Turning to the overall study: In model experiments, template switching captured about one uniquely barcoded TCR beta cDNA molecule for every two T cells. The study measured age-related changes in TCR beta repertoire diversity using deep sequencing normalized with unique cDNA molecular identifiers. Donors of different ages were randomly distributed across sequencing lanes to avoid experimental bias. The study analyzed two additional independent replicas of 1 million unique cDNA reads from the same blood draw for two donors, one aged 18 to 30 and one aged 80 or older. Donors were grouped into four age groups: young (average roughly 17 years), middle-aged (39), aged (about 60) and long-lived (about 82). Points the paper makes about the study in general: Observed TCR beta diversity per million T cells fell roughly linearly with age, and a significant reduction was already apparent by age about 38. Bulk unsorted PBMC profiling prevented conclusive comparison of naive and antigen-experienced compartments. Donor CMV infection status was unknown, potentially confounding age-related changes in expanded clonotypes. Compared with the aged group, the long-lived group had more naive CD4+ T cells, fewer expanded clones and increased TCR diversity, a pattern suggesting age selection. Total diversity estimates from one million sequenced T cells were considered lower bounds and underestimates. A strong correlation was found between observed TCR beta diversity and the percentage of naive T cells measured by flow cytometry.

Rearrangement joined TRBV5-1 to TRBJ2-5; the D gene lacks a confident call. The closer fit of TRBJ2-7 to the DNA end suggests the J call may be wrong. Sequencing used blood. The TCR comes from an elderly man in good health. The CDR3 in this case is CASNPTVDHEQYF. The base sequence is TGCGCCAGCAACCCGACTGTCGATCACGAGCAGTACTTC.